The rows below give T cell receptor beta chains drawn from one sample of a study of cytomegalovirus exposure and HLA in healthy donors. This table comes from immunoSEQ multiplex PCR, and its TCRdb copy is limited to in-frame clones, with some not included. The repertoire consists of 71,000 or so clones, with roughly 94% occurring once and the leading ten covering approximately 1.3%. The sample was PBMCs. The receptor source for this set is a man aged 18 to 29 in good health and CMV-seropositive. CDR3s include the opening cysteine and the closing phenylalanine or tryptophan. The D gene is left open where the match is weak. Clone size appears in some rows only: once, few, many, or a class for an expanded clone.

CDR3 DNA,CDR3 protein,V gene,D gene,clone size,J gene
TGTGCCAGCAGCTTGTTATCAGATCAGCCCCAGCATTTT,CASSLLSDQPQHF,TRBV5-8,-,-,TRBJ1-5
TGTGCCTGGAGTGTACTCAGCAATCAGCCCCAGCATTTT,CAWSVLSNQPQHF,TRBV30,-,-,TRBJ1-5
TGTGCCAGCAGCTTAACGAGCGGGGCCGGGAGGACTGAAGCTTTCTTT,CASSLTSGAGRTEAFF,TRBV7-3,-,-,TRBJ1-1
TGTGCCAGCGCACTTCAAGAGACCCAGTACTTC,CASALQETQYF,TRBV7-6,-,-,TRBJ2-5
TGTGCCAGCAGCTTGGGGACAGGGGGCAGAGCGGGAGGATGGGAGACCCAGTACTTC,CASSLGTGGRAGGWETQYF,TRBV5-5,TRBD1,-,TRBJ2-5
TGTGCCAGCAGCCTTGATGCCCCAGGGGGTGAAAAACTGTTTTTT,CASSLDAPGGEKLFF,TRBV5-8,TRBD1,-,TRBJ1-4
TGTGCCAGCAGGGTGACCGGGACTGAAGCTTTCTTT,CASRVTGTEAFF,TRBV28,-,-,TRBJ1-1
TGCGCCAGCAGCCAATCCACACAGGGGCGATCTGGAAACACCATATATTTT,CASSQSTQGRSGNTIYF,TRBV4-1,TRBD1,-,TRBJ1-3
TGCGCCAGCAGCGTCCAACCGACAGTCCCAGATACGCAGTATTTT,CASSVQPTVPDTQYF,TRBV5-1,-,-,TRBJ2-3
TGTGCCAGCTCACAATTTGGCGGGAGCAGTAGCAATGAGCAGTTCTTC,CASSQFGGSSSNEQFF,TRBV18,TRBD2,-,TRBJ2-1
TGTGCCAGTAGTTCCCCTTTTAGCGGGAGAGGATCCTACGAGCAGTACTTC,CASSSPFSGRGSYEQYF,TRBV27,TRBD2,-,TRBJ2-7
TGCGCCAGCAGCCAGGGTGAGGTGAGCGAGCAGTACTTC,CASSQGEVSEQYF,TRBV4-1,-,-,TRBJ2-7
TGCGCCAGCAGCTTCCTGGACAGCGAAGCTTTCTTT,CASSFLDSEAFF,TRBV5-1,-,-,TRBJ1-1
TGTGCCACCACCCGATTAAGCGGGAGTTCTTGGACCCAGTACTTC,CATTRLSGSSWTQYF,TRBV5-4,TRBD2,-,TRBJ2-5
TGTGCCAGCAGTGGGCGAGCGGCACGGGCAGATACGCAGTATTTT,CASSGRAARADTQYF,TRBV2,-,-,TRBJ2-3
TGTGCCAGCAGCGTAGGGGACAGTTCCTACGAGCAGTACTTC,CASSVGDSSYEQYF,TRBV9,TRBD1,-,TRBJ2-7
TGTGCCAGCAGCGTAGGGCCCGATCAGCCCCAGCATTTT,CASSVGPDQPQHF,TRBV9,-,-,TRBJ1-5
TGTGCCAGCAGCGTATACCAAAGAGCGATATACAATGAGCAGTTCTTC,CASSVYQRAIYNEQFF,TRBV9,-,-,TRBJ2-1
TGTGCCAGCAGCAAAGGGCAGGGATTGAACACCGGGGAGCTGTTTTTT,CASSKGQGLNTGELFF,TRBV21-1,-,-,TRBJ2-2
TGTGCCAGCAGCGTAGAGGCCAGGGGATCGGACGAGCAGTACTTC,CASSVEARGSDEQYF,TRBV9,-,-,TRBJ2-7
TGCGCCAGCCAACCGGGGACTAGCGGGAGACCCCTTCAAGAGACCCAGTACTTC,CASQPGTSGRPLQETQYF,TRBV5-1,TRBD2,-,TRBJ2-5
TGCGCCAGCAGCCGGGCTAGCAATCAGCCCCAGCATTTT,CASSRASNQPQHF,TRBV4-1,-,-,TRBJ1-5
TGTGCCAGCAGCTTAGTGATAGAATTGGAAGCTTTCTTT,CASSLVIELEAFF,TRBV7-2,-,-,TRBJ1-1
TGTGCCAGCAGCCACTGGAGACAGGGGGATACCAAAAACATTCAGTACTTC,CASSHWRQGDTKNIQYF,TRBV14,TRBD1,-,TRBJ2-4
TGTGCCATAGGGACTGAAAACACCGGGGAGCTGTTTTTT,CAIGTENTGELFF,TRBV10-3,-,-,TRBJ2-2
TGTGCCAGCTCCCGAGCCGGGAGTTTTAACGAGCAGTACTTC,CASSRAGSFNEQYF,TRBV18,-,-,TRBJ2-7
TGCGCCAGCAAAGGGGCCGCGGGATGGGACTACGAGCAGTACTTC,CASKGAAGWDYEQYF,TRBV5-1,-,-,TRBJ2-7
TGTGCCAGCAGCCGACAGGGTGGAATCGGCAATGAGCAGTTCTTC,CASSRQGGIGNEQFF,TRBV7-2,TRBD1,-,TRBJ2-1
TGTGCCAGCAGCCCGGTAGAAGAGACCCAGTACTTC,CASSPVEETQYF,TRBV6-1,-,-,TRBJ2-5
TGTGCCAGCACTAGAGAGGGCACTGAAGCTTTCTTT,CASTREGTEAFF,TRBV2,-,few,TRBJ1-1
TGTGCCTGGGCGGGGCTCTCCTACAATGAGCAGTTCTTC,CAWAGLSYNEQFF,TRBV30,-,once,TRBJ2-1
TGTGCCAGCAGCACGAGGAGAGCGGGAGGGCAAGAGACCCAGTACTTC,CASSTRRAGGQETQYF,TRBV2,TRBD2,-,TRBJ2-5
TGTGCCAGCAGTTCGCTCGGGACAATGCAAGAGACCCAGTACTTC,CASSSLGTMQETQYF,TRBV27,-,-,TRBJ2-5
TGTGCCAGCAGCCCCGTTAGGGGGAAAGCCGGGGAGCTGTTTTTT,CASSPVRGKAGELFF,TRBV7-3,-,-,TRBJ2-2
TGTGCCAGCAGTTTACAGGCGAATCAGCCCCAGCATTTT,CASSLQANQPQHF,TRBV27,-,-,TRBJ1-5
TGTGCCAGCAGTTCCCCGGGGTCAGCGGGAGGCCATGGCACCGGGGAGCTGTTTTTT,CASSSPGSAGGHGTGELFF,TRBV28,TRBD2,-,TRBJ2-2
TGTGCCAGCAGCGATGGCTTTCGTGAGCAGTTCTTC,CASSDGFREQFF,TRBV9,-,-,TRBJ2-1
TGCGCCAGCAGCCAAGGGGCTAACACCGGGGAGCTGTTTTTT,CASSQGANTGELFF,TRBV4-1,-,-,TRBJ2-2
TGTGCCAGCTCAGGGGACCAAGAGACCCAGTACTTC,CASSGDQETQYF,TRBV2,-,-,TRBJ2-5
TGTGCCTGGAGTGTAGGCGGGAGCTCCTATAATTCACCCCTCCACTTT,CAWSVGGSSYNSPLHF,TRBV30,-,-,TRBJ1-6
TGTGCCAGCAGGAGGGACAGGGTAGAAGTAACTGAAGCTTTCTTT,CASRRDRVEVTEAFF,TRBV21-1,-,-,TRBJ1-1
TGTGCCTGGAGCGATAGAGTATCAGGGCCCCTAAGCAATCAGCCCCAGCATTTT,CAWSDRVSGPLSNQPQHF,TRBV30,-,-,TRBJ1-5
TGCGCCAGCAGCCCTAGCGGAAGCTCCTACGAGCAGTACTTC,CASSPSGSSYEQYF,TRBV4-1,TRBD2,-,TRBJ2-7
TGTGCCAGCAGTTTATGGCTAGCGGGAGGGCATGAGCAGTTCTTC,CASSLWLAGGHEQFF,TRBV27,TRBD2,-,TRBJ2-1
TGTGCCAGCAGCCTCAAGGGACTACTAGCGGTCCTGGAGACCCAGTACTTC,CASSLKGLLAVLETQYF,TRBV5-8,TRBD2,-,TRBJ2-5
TGTGCCAGCAGCTTAGTTTCTGGACTAGCGGGCTACGAGCAGTACTTC,CASSLVSGLAGYEQYF,TRBV11-3,TRBD2,-,TRBJ2-7
TGTGCCATCAGTGAGTCGCAGGGCCGAGAAAAACTGTTTTTT,CAISESQGREKLFF,TRBV10-3,-,-,TRBJ1-4
TGTGCCAGCAGTTACTCTAGCCGGGGCTCTGGAAACACCATATATTTT,CASSYSSRGSGNTIYF,TRBV6-5,-,-,TRBJ1-3
TGTGCCACCAGCAGAGTCGTCAGGGGTGACTATGGCTACACCTTC,CATSRVVRGDYGYTF,TRBV15,-,-,TRBJ1-2